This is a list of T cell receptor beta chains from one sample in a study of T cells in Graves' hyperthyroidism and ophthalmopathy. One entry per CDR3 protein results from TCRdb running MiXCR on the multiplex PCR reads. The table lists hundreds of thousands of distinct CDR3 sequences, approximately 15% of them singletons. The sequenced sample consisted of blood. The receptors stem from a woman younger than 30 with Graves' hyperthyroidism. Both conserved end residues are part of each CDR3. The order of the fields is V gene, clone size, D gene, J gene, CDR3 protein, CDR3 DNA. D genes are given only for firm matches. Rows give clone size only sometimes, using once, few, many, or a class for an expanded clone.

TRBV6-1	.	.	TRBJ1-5	CASSPQWGGSNQPQHF	TGTGCCAGCAGCCCCCAGTGGGGGGGTAGCAATCAGCCCCAGCATTTT
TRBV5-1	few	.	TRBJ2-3	CASSSGENTDTQYF	TGCGCCAGCAGCTCCGGGGAAAACACAGATACGCAGTATTTT
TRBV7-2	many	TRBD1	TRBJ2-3	CASSNDRGRADTQYF	TGTGCCAGCAGCAACGACAGGGGGCGGGCAGATACGCAGTATTTT
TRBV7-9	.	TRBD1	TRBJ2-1	CASSKWDSSYNEQFF	TGTGCCAGCAGCAAGTGGGACAGCTCCTACAATGAGCAGTTCTTC
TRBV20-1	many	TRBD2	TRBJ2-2	CSARRLAGGTGELFF	TGCAGTGCTAGGCGACTAGCGGGAGGTACTGGGGAGCTGTTTTTT
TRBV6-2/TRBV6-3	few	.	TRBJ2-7	CASTKAGRYEQYF	TGTGCCAGCACCAAGGCGGGACGGTACGAGCAGTACTTC
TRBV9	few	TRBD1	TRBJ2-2	CASSVSPLGTANTGELFF	TGTGCCAGCAGCGTAAGCCCCCTGGGGACAGCCAACACCGGGGAGCTGTTTTTT
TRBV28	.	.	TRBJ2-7	CASSLLGASNYEQYF	TGTGCCAGCAGTTTATTGGGGGCCTCAAACTACGAGCAGTACTTC
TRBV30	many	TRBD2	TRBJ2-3	CAWSAALAGGPDTQYF	TGTGCCTGGAGTGCCGCTCTAGCGGGAGGCCCAGATACGCAGTATTTT
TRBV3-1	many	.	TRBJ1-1	CASSQGTYQAGAFF	TGTGCCAGCAGCCAGGGGACCTACCAGGCGGGAGCTTTCTTT
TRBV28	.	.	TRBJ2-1	CASSPYPSSYNEQFF	TGTGCCAGCAGCCCATACCCGAGCTCCTACAATGAGCAGTTCTTC
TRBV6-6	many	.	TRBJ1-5	CASSYAGSNQPQHF	TGTGCCAGCAGTTATGCAGGAAGCAATCAGCCCCAGCATTTT
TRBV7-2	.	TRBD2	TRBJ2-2	CASSLTSGTTGELFF	TGTGCCAGCAGCCTCACTAGCGGGACTACCGGGGAGCTGTTTTTT
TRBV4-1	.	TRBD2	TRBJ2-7	CASSQDGPSSGSSYEQYF	TGCGCCAGCAGCCAAGATGGCCCCTCTAGCGGGAGCTCCTACGAGCAGTACTTC
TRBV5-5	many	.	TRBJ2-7	CASSLVVSPGINYEQYF	TGTGCCAGCAGCTTGGTCGTCTCGCCGGGGATAAACTACGAGCAGTACTTC
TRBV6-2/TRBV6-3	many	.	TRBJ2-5	CASSPAWQETQYF	TGTGCCAGCAGTCCTGCTTGGCAAGAGACCCAGTACTTC
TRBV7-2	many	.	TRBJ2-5	CASSQNARETQYF	TGTGCCAGCAGCCAGAACGCCAGGGAGACCCAGTACTTC
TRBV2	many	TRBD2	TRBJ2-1	CASSPTSGSLGEQFF	TGTGCCAGCAGTCCGACTAGCGGGAGTCTGGGGGAGCAGTTCTTC
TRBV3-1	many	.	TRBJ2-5	CASSRIETQYF	TGTGCCAGCAGCCGAATAGAGACCCAGTACTTC